A selection of T cell receptor beta chains follows, all from one sample in a study of blood T cells in healthy people across ages. Each CDR3 protein gets one entry after TCRdb re-called the 5' RACE reads with MiXCR. The repertoire holds 1.2 million to 1.5 million distinct CDR3 sequences, with approximately 63% as singletons. Material: blood. Every receptor here comes from a man younger than 35 in good health. The CDR3 runs from the conserved cysteine through the conserved F or W. Fields, in order: clone size, J gene, D gene, V gene, CDR3 DNA, CDR3 protein. The D gene is left open where the match is weak. The listing skips clone size in some rows; elsewhere it reads once, few, many or a size class.

>.|TRBJ1-2|.|TRBV20-1
TGCAGTGCTAGACGGGGGAGAGCTAACTATGGCTACACCTTC
CSARRGRANYGYTF
>.|TRBJ2-5|.|TRBV5-1
TGCGCCAGCAGCTACACAGCAGAGACCCAGTACTTC
CASSYTAETQYF
>.|TRBJ1-2|TRBD1|TRBV29-1
TGCAGCGTTGAGGGACAGGGGGCGGTCGGCTACACCTTC
CSVEGQGAVGYTF
>few|TRBJ2-7|TRBD2|TRBV20-1
TGCAGTGCTACGAAGGGGAGGGTCTACGAGCAGTACTTC
CSATKGRVYEQYF
>.|TRBJ2-6|.|TRBV7-2
TGTGCCAGCAGCTTAGCTGGCAGAAGCTCTGGGGCCAACGTCCTGACTTTC
CASSLAGRSSGANVLTF
>.|TRBJ1-4|.|TRBV29-1
TGCAGCGTCTCACCCGGGAGATCAACTAATGAAAAACTGTTTTTT
CSVSPGRSTNEKLFF
>.|TRBJ2-1|.|TRBV6-5
TGTGCCAGCAGTTATCCCGACGACCAAACAGGGTTGGACAATGAGCAGTTCTTC
CASSYPDDQTGLDNEQFF
>.|TRBJ1-1|.|TRBV12-3/TRBV12-4
TGTGCCAGCAGTATACTAGGCGCTGAAGCTTTCTTT
CASSILGAEAFF
>.|TRBJ1-2|.|TRBV28
TGTGCCAGCAACACACAGCTTAACTATGGCTACACCTTC
CASNTQLNYGYTF
>.|TRBJ2-1|TRBD2|TRBV10-3
TGTGCCATCAGCCCTGGACTAGCGGGATACAATGAGCAGTTCTTC
CAISPGLAGYNEQFF
>few|TRBJ2-7|.|TRBV27
TGTGCCAGCAGTAGTGGGATCTCCTACGAGCAGTACTTC
CASSSGISYEQYF
>.|TRBJ2-5|.|TRBV6-6
TGTGCCAGCAGCGTTAGGCCAGCTGGGCTGGGAGAGACCCAGTACTTC
CASSVRPAGLGETQYF
>.|TRBJ2-7|TRBD1|TRBV20-1
TGCAGTGCTAGAGATCTGGACAGGGGATACCCCTACGAGCAGTACTTC
CSARDLDRGYPYEQYF
>.|TRBJ2-3|.|TRBV11-2
TGTGCCAGCAGTTCAGAGGGGGGGTGGACAGATACGCAGTATTTT
CASSSEGGWTDTQYF
>.|TRBJ2-4|.|TRBV12-3/TRBV12-4
TGTGCCAGCAGTTTGGGCGTCTATGAGGGGAAAAGAGCCAAAAACATTCAGTACTTC
CASSLGVYEGKRAKNIQYF
>.|TRBJ2-6|.|TRBV4-1
TGCGCCAGCAGCCAATTCGCTGGGGCCAACGTCCTGACTTTC
CASSQFAGANVLTF
>.|TRBJ2-7|TRBD2|TRBV7-2
TGTGCCAGCAGCTTAGAATCGACTAGCTTGACCTACGAGCAGTACTTC
CASSLESTSLTYEQYF
>few|TRBJ2-1|TRBD1|TRBV20-1
TGCAGTGCGGAGCCCGGACAGGCCAGCTCCTACAATGAGCAGTTCTTC
CSAEPGQASSYNEQFF
>.|TRBJ2-7|.|TRBV7-9
TGTGCCAGCTCTGAGACAGCACCTTCCTACGAGCAGTACTTC
CASSETAPSYEQYF
>few|TRBJ2-3|.|TRBV12-3/TRBV12-4
TGTGCCAGCACCATAAGGGGATTCACAGATACGCAGTATTTT
CASTIRGFTDTQYF
>once|TRBJ1-4|.|TRBV6-6
TGTGCCAGCAGTTGTAACCGTTATAATGAAAAACTGTTTTTT
CASSCNRYNEKLFF
>.|TRBJ1-1|.|TRBV20-1
TGCAGTGCTACATACACAGGGTGGGTCCCTGAAGCTTTCTTT
CSATYTGWVPEAFF
>.|TRBJ2-1|.|TRBV27
TGTGCCAGCACGGGGACCGTCTATGGTGAGCAGTTCTTC
CASTGTVYGEQFF
>.|TRBJ2-1|TRBD2|TRBV20-1
TGCAGTGCTAGCCCGGTTGGGCTAGCGGCCGGCAATGAGCAGTTCTTC
CSASPVGLAAGNEQFF
>.|TRBJ2-3|TRBD2|TRBV11-3
TGTGCCAGCAGCTCGACTAGCGGGAGTCAAGCTACGCAGTATTTT
CASSSTSGSQATQYF
>.|TRBJ2-7|.|TRBV6-6
TGTGCCAGCAGCCCCCGCGCGGTCCCCTACGAGCAGTACTTC
CASSPRAVPYEQYF
>.|TRBJ2-7|.|TRBV5-4
TGTGCCAGCAGCGGTACAGACTCTCCGGGGGCGGACGAGCAGTACTTC
CASSGTDSPGADEQYF
>.|TRBJ2-2|.|TRBV20-1
TGCAGTGCTAGAGTTAGTGACAAACAGAACACCGGGGAGCTGTTTTTT
CSARVSDKQNTGELFF
>few|TRBJ2-7|.|TRBV4-1
TGCGCCAGCAGCCAAATGGTCCCGACAGGAAACTACGAGCAGTACTTC
CASSQMVPTGNYEQYF
>.|TRBJ1-2|.|TRBV25-1
TGTGCCAGCAGAGACGGGGCCTATGGCTACACCTTC
CASRDGAYGYTF
>.|TRBJ2-3|.|TRBV4-3
TGCGCCAGCAGCCGGGACAAGAACACAGATACGCAGTATTTT
CASSRDKNTDTQYF
>few|TRBJ2-2|.|TRBV4-1
TGCGCCAGCAGCCATAGGGGGGGGGCCGGGGAGCTGTTTTTT
CASSHRGGAGELFF
>.|TRBJ2-7|TRBD2|TRBV10-1
TGCGCCAGCAGTGTATCGGGAGGGGTCGAGCAGTACTTC
CASSVSGGVEQYF
>.|TRBJ2-7|.|TRBV12-3/TRBV12-4
TGTGCCAGCAGCCAAGGTTGGGGTCGGGACGAGCAGTACTTC
CASSQGWGRDEQYF
>.|TRBJ2-7|TRBD1|TRBV20-1
TGCAGTGCTTGGACAGGGGAGTCCTACGAGCAGTACTTC
CSAWTGESYEQYF
>few|TRBJ2-1|.|TRBV6-1
TGTGCCAGCAGAGAGACCCTCAGCTCCTACAATGAGCAGTTCTTC
CASRETLSSYNEQFF
>few|TRBJ2-1|TRBD2|TRBV4-3
TGCGCCAGCAGCCAAGCCTCCAGCGGGGGGCCACCCTACAATGAGCAGTTCTTC
CASSQASSGGPPYNEQFF
>.|TRBJ2-7|TRBD2|TRBV4-1
TGCGCCAGCAGCCGAGGCCCGGGACTAGCGTACGAGCAGTACTTC
CASSRGPGLAYEQYF
>.|TRBJ2-1|TRBD2|TRBV6-1
TGTGCCAGCAGTGAAGAGGCGGGGGGGTGGAATGAGCAGTTCTTC
CASSEEAGGWNEQFF
>.|TRBJ1-2|.|TRBV28
TGTGCCAGCAGGAGGACCGGAGCTAACTATGGCTACACCTTC
CASRRTGANYGYTF